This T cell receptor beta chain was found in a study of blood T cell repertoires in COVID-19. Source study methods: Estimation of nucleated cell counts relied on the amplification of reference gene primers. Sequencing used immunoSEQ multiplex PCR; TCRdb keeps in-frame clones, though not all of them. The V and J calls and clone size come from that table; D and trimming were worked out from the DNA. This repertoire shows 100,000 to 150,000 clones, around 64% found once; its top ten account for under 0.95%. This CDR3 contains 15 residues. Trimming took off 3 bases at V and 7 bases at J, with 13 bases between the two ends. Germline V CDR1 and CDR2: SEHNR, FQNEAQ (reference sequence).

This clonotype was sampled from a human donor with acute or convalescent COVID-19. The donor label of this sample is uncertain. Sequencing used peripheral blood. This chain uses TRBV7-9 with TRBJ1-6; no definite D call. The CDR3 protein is CASSFSGLNNSPLHF. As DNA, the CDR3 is TGTGCCAGCAGCTTTTCCGGGTTGAACAATTCACCCCTCCACTTT. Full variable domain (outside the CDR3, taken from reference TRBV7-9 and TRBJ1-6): DTGVSQNPRHKITKRGQNVTFRCDPISEHNRLYWYRQTLGQGPEFLTYFQNEAQLEKSRLLSDRFSAERPKGSFSTLEIQRTEQGDSAMYLCASSFSGLNNSPLHFGNGTRLTVT.